This is a list of T cell receptor beta chains from one sample in a study of regulatory T cells in long-lasting Graves disease. TCRdb analysed the multiplex PCR reads with MiXCR anew, one entry per CDR3 protein. The sample shows 430,000 or so distinct CDR3 sequences, roughly 21% of them seen only once. The starting material was peripheral blood mononuclear cells (PBMCs), obtained when the disease was refractory, from a patient treated with antithyroid drugs. The receptors derive from a female donor with Graves disease. Both conserved end residues are trimmed from each CDR3. D genes are given only for firm matches. Part of the rows lack a size; the others show once, few, many or a class for expanded clones.

V gene: TRBV18; D gene: TRBD1; clone size: .; CDR3 protein: ASSRLGTGVNEQY
V gene: TRBV3-1; D gene: .; clone size: few; CDR3 protein: ASSQEGVYGYT
V gene: TRBV7-9; D gene: TRBD1; clone size: .; CDR3 protein: ASSYRTGGLGTDTQY
V gene: TRBV5-6; D gene: .; clone size: many; CDR3 protein: ASSLRQGAGETQY
V gene: TRBV5-1; D gene: TRBD1; clone size: .; CDR3 protein: ASSPGDRAHIQY
V gene: TRBV18; D gene: TRBD1; clone size: .; CDR3 protein: ASSPGTADNYGYT
V gene: TRBV4-1; D gene: .; clone size: .; CDR3 protein: ASSQDTLAGASEAF
V gene: TRBV29-1; D gene: TRBD2; clone size: .; CDR3 protein: SVGPSGSEQF
V gene: TRBV11-2; D gene: .; clone size: many; CDR3 protein: ASSRSRLTKNTEAF
V gene: TRBV2; D gene: TRBD2; clone size: many; CDR3 protein: ASIPTSGNTGELF
V gene: TRBV28; D gene: .; clone size: many; CDR3 protein: ASSSAGGYT
V gene: TRBV28; D gene: TRBD1; clone size: many; CDR3 protein: ASSLWDRGRKKLF
V gene: TRBV6-1; D gene: TRBD1; clone size: many; CDR3 protein: ASSVYSGGNTEAF
V gene: TRBV6-1; D gene: .; clone size: .; CDR3 protein: ASSGATGTEAF
V gene: TRBV5-1; D gene: TRBD2; clone size: few; CDR3 protein: ASSLVLAGGSGETQY
V gene: TRBV5-6; D gene: .; clone size: many; CDR3 protein: ASSWASSSYEQY
V gene: TRBV7-3; D gene: TRBD2; clone size: few; CDR3 protein: ASSLGVSGRLNEQF
V gene: TRBV28; D gene: .; clone size: .; CDR3 protein: ASSTISALKY
V gene: TRBV12-3/TRBV12-4; D gene: .; clone size: few; CDR3 protein: ASRKGDLPGADTQY
V gene: TRBV5-6; D gene: TRBD2; clone size: .; CDR3 protein: ASTLHTSGRFDEQF
V gene: TRBV20-1; D gene: .; clone size: many; CDR3 protein: SALADGGYT
V gene: TRBV6-1; D gene: TRBD2; clone size: .; CDR3 protein: ASSEGSSGRSYEQY
V gene: TRBV6-5; D gene: .; clone size: many; CDR3 protein: ASSYHRVDGYT
V gene: TRBV20-1; D gene: TRBD2; clone size: .; CDR3 protein: SAQTSGRAGGRETQY
V gene: TRBV3-1; D gene: .; clone size: .; CDR3 protein: ASSQDNPPLH
V gene: TRBV20-1; D gene: TRBD1; clone size: many; CDR3 protein: SVEQGPETQY
V gene: TRBV7-9; D gene: TRBD1; clone size: many; CDR3 protein: ASSSDRGKEKLF
V gene: TRBV19; D gene: .; clone size: few; CDR3 protein: ASSIAGTFSNQPQH
V gene: TRBV19; D gene: .; clone size: few; CDR3 protein: ASSIRATGTEAF
V gene: TRBV27; D gene: .; clone size: many; CDR3 protein: ASSLWGGQNTEAF
V gene: TRBV5-1; D gene: TRBD2; clone size: few; CDR3 protein: ASSLGAGGSTDTQY
V gene: TRBV28; D gene: .; clone size: few; CDR3 protein: ASSFFGSEDTQY
V gene: TRBV3-1; D gene: .; clone size: many; CDR3 protein: ASSPAPSNQPQH
V gene: TRBV28; D gene: .; clone size: many; CDR3 protein: ASLGHTEAF
V gene: TRBV7-2; D gene: TRBD2; clone size: .; CDR3 protein: ASNPGLAGANEQF
V gene: TRBV6-2/TRBV6-3; D gene: TRBD2; clone size: few; CDR3 protein: ASSERREGLALIGELF
V gene: TRBV30; D gene: TRBD1; clone size: many; CDR3 protein: AWSQGTVNEKLF
V gene: TRBV6-5; D gene: TRBD1; clone size: .; CDR3 protein: ASSYPGQTHNQPQH
V gene: TRBV6-1; D gene: TRBD2; clone size: many; CDR3 protein: ASGSLADFQETQY
V gene: TRBV6-1; D gene: TRBD2; clone size: .; CDR3 protein: ASSEDTLAGGFGETQY
V gene: TRBV28; D gene: .; clone size: many; CDR3 protein: ASRRTVATNEKLF
V gene: TRBV20-1; D gene: .; clone size: many; CDR3 protein: SARGTLGNQPQH
V gene: TRBV6-1; D gene: .; clone size: .; CDR3 protein: ASSPQGIMNTEAF
V gene: TRBV28; D gene: TRBD2; clone size: .; CDR3 protein: ASSFPFGTTTDTQY